This TCR beta chain emerged from a study of regulatory T cells in long-lasting Graves disease (dated by TCRdb to about 2021). For context, the study as a whole: Newly diagnosed Graves' disease patients had taken antithyroid drugs for less than 3 months. This study used TCR sequencing and RNA sequencing of peripheral blood to compare persistent Graves' disease patients against newly diagnosed Graves' disease patients. The study took place in China and was registered as a clinical trial. A total of about 33 samples underwent TCR sequencing, from 13 patients with persistent Graves' disease and 20 or so patients with newly diagnosed Graves' disease.

The sample holds many counts of this clonotype. No antigen is known for it. One base away there is no much larger clone; base qualities are not given. The label giving this sample's time point can be read as: newly diagnosed GD, antithyroid drugs for less than 3 months. For both TCR sequencing and RNA sequencing, RNA was extracted from PBMCs using TRIzol. Graves' disease was diagnosed according to American Thyroid Association guidelines. Patients were recruited from an endocrinology department in Xi'an, China. From each patient, approximately 9 milliliters of peripheral blood was collected into an EDTA anticoagulant tube. PBMCs were isolated by Ficoll Paque Plus density gradient separation without further T cell sorting. An Agilent 2100 Bioanalyzer and agarose gel were used to assess RNA quality, and a NanoDrop 2000 was used to measure RNA concentration. Reading from cysteine to phenylalanine, the CDR3 counts 17 amino acids. Only the CDR3 DNA stays, 51 bases, in frame from base 1. Trimming takes 4 bases off V and 1 base off J; junction bases not matched to a gene: 10. CDR1 and CDR2, per the germline V gene (reference sequence), are LNHDA and SQIVND.

The method behind the library was multiplex PCR. The sequencer listed for this sample is Illumina HiSeq 4000. TCR beta libraries were built with iRepertoire HTBI primers and Arm-PCR amplification of CDR3 regions. PCR products were gel purified before sequencing. For the original study's pipeline: Across samples, around 62 TRBV and 15 or so TRBJ segments were identified and used for gene usage analysis of CDR3 amino acid clonotypes. COPE and FqMerger were used to merge filtered high-quality paired reads into contigs. BLAST was used to align contigs to the IMGT TRBV, TRBD and TRBJ reference genes, and CDR3 was defined following IMGT. Clonotypes above 0.1% frequency were classified as highly expanded clones. Shannon entropy was used to measure repertoire diversity, and the Gini coefficient was used to measure V-J evenness. Public clonotypes were defined as clonotypes shared by more than one individual. In-frame beta chains were kept once TCRdb had trimmed the public reads at Q25 with fastp and called clones with MiXCR. Duplicate CDR3 protein sequences are folded into a single record with the most common DNA and genes. What appears here as the V and J calls and clone size reflects TCRdb's work, not the paper's. Present in this sample are some 240,000 distinct CDR3 sequences, roughly a fifth of which were seen just once. 10% to 15% of the sample is in the top ten clones.

The research as a whole found: Persistent disease showed preferential use of TRBV28, TRBJ1-2 and TRBJ2-5, whereas newly diagnosed disease favored TRBV20-1 and TRBJ2-1. Sequencing and analysis were restricted to the TCR beta chain. The small sample size was acknowledged by the authors as a limitation that may reduce accuracy. Persistent Graves' disease patients showed lower TCR Shannon entropy and fewer highly expanded clones than newly diagnosed patients, suggesting clonal expansion. The study examined only peripheral blood because the primary lesion, thyroid tissue, could not be accessed. More public clonotypes were shared among persistent patients (around 2,600) than among newly diagnosed patients (roughly 1,000).

These records were also assigned to another study, of T cells in Graves' hyperthyroidism and ophthalmopathy. The second study's authors report: Stable Graves' hyperthyroidism was defined as the absence of progression to ophthalmopathy over 18 months of follow-up. Hyperthyroidism patients were aged 18 to 65 years and newly diagnosed, with disease duration of less than 2 months. Any patient with an uncontrolled infection, another autoimmune disease, pregnancy or lactation was excluded. Clinical symptoms, serum thyroxine and TRAb, thyroid ultrasound, and orbital computed tomography formed the basis for the diagnoses. The TCR CDR3 was subjected to a first round of RT-PCR using the HTBI primer set and the Qiagen OneStep RT-PCR kit. Blood samples also contained most of the expanded thyroid clonotypes (frequency above 0.001), which suggests that blood repertoires may reflect thyroid immune responses. Ophthalmopathy was separated from stable hyperthyroidism by a 13 V-J signature model, with approximately 89% sensitivity and approximately 84% specificity obtained in cross-validation and 80%/75% obtained in testing. In validation, the model predicted progression to ophthalmopathy a median of about 5.9 months before onset, with around 70% sensitivity and around 76% specificity. To identify distinguishing TCR V-J signatures, a discovery cohort of around 100 patients was used, comprising 40 to 45 with Graves' ophthalmopathy and approximately 57 with stable Graves' hyperthyroidism. Prospective prediction of ophthalmopathy was tested in an independent validation cohort of under 20 hyperthyroidism patients and 17 patients who later progressed to ophthalmopathy. The 100 discovery patients were randomly split 7:3 into training and test sets. Thyroid tissue and blood T-cell repertoires from six Graves' hyperthyroidism patients were also compared in the study. After sampling, hyperthyroidism patients received methimazole starting at 30 mg daily, and ophthalmopathy patients received high-dose intravenous methylprednisolone. Libraries were constructed in a second round of multiplex PCR, after which size selection and purification were carried out. Sequencing of the libraries was done on an Illumina HiSeq2000 using paired-end 100 bp reads. SOAPnuke was used to process the raw data, removing reads that contained adapters or uncalled bases, had a mean Phred below 15, or lacked an exact match to the constant primer or identifier. High-quality paired reads were merged using COPE v1.2.5, and each unique nucleotide sequence was defined as a clonotype. Clonotypes were aligned to IMGT TRBV, TRBD and TRBJ reference segments using MiTCR v1.1. Analysis was restricted to V-J combinations with a frequency above 0.0001, which covered about 99% of repertoires. The TCS score was defined as the ratio of F50 (clonal expansion) to E x V (chaos), calculated using BLOSUM62-based TCRdist between CDR3 peptides within each V-J. Welch's t-statistics and random forest reduced around 550 V-J features to about 13, which were used in a naive Bayes classifier (R e1071). Sample size was not statistically predetermined, and blinding of investigators to group allocation was not performed. According to the paper, TCR Vbeta CDR3 sequencing was carried out on 135 peripheral blood samples, which came from fewer than 50 ophthalmopathy, some 73 hyperthyroidism and around 17 progressor patients.

Specimen: peripheral blood mononuclear cells (PBMCs), collected at new diagnosis, from a patient treated with antithyroid drugs. This TCR was recovered from a woman aged 25 to 39 with Graves disease. Donor details come from another sample of the same person, matched by shared clones. The sequence joins TRBV19 to TRBJ1-5, with 7 bases in between that match TRBD1. In nucleotides, the sequence is TGTGCCAGTAGTACGAGGTGGGACAGCCTGAGCAATCAGCCCCAGCATTTT. Its protein reads: CASSTRWDSLSNQPQHF.